What follows is one T cell receptor beta chain and its context. This clone showed up just a few times. Its antigen target is currently unknown. Per-nucleotide qualities are absent, and no much larger clonotype sits a single base away. This specimen belongs to a study of beta chain features in type 1 diabetes (dated by TCRdb to 2017 to 2018). Study-level background: No differences in mean age, gender distribution, total cell number or subset yield were found between patients and healthy donors. A total of over 90,000,000 sorted cells were examined across all samples, and a strong correlation was observed between cell number per subset and RNA yield. The study compared TCRB repertoires of sorted circulating CD4+ T cell subsets between recently diagnosed type 1 diabetes patients and matched healthy donors. Naive and central memory subsets were obtained from all 30 or so donors, but regulatory and stem cell-like memory subsets were isolated from only 8 patients and 8 healthy donors. The paper's findings and limits, for the study overall: The naive, central memory and regulatory TCRB repertoires appeared to resemble one another more closely among patients than among healthy donors. Because cDNA was sequenced instead of genomic DNA, activated cells with high expression could be over-represented, although the groups did not differ in activation or CD3 levels. Shorter templates might have been favored by PCR, but patient and control samples were amplified and corrected together, so both groups would have been affected equally by any skew. At VDJ recombination sites, patients with type 1 diabetes made fewer insertions and deleted more nucleotides, a pattern implying thymic rearrangement abnormalities. Only small numbers of individuals were included in the HLA sub-analyses, which left unresolved whether HLA type had any influence on TCRB rearrangement. In all four CD4+ subsets, TCRB CDR3 length was moderately but significantly shorter in type 1 diabetes patients.

A single peripheral blood draw of roughly 0.11 L on average was collected from each donor into heparinised tubes. A BD FACSAria II and a panel including CD45RO, CCR7, CD25, CD127, CD95 and CD27 were used to sort naive, central memory, regulatory and stem cell-like memory CD4+ T cells. All sorted populations exceeded 95% purity. PBMCs were isolated right away by Lymphoprep density gradient centrifugation and were stained directly, without culture. Samples were stained and sorted in pairs, with one healthy donor and one patient per experiment, so that batch effects were minimized. The entire amount of isolated RNA was reverse transcribed using the High Capacity cDNA Reverse Transcription Kit, so the sequenced TCRB transcripts were expressed ones. Deep immunoSEQ sequencing was applied to naive, central memory and regulatory T cell samples, giving an average of around 3.8 million total reads per sample. Sorted cells were lysed in RLT buffer and RNA was extracted with DNase-treated RNeasy Micro or Mini kits, depending on cell number. To prevent cross-contamination, every cell subset was processed on its own, while patient and healthy donor samples were processed together. TCRB sequences were amplified from cDNA with the immunoSEQ multiplex PCR, producing 87-bp fragments spanning the CDR3 region. Sequencing of the amplicons was done on the Illumina HiSeq platform. Turning to the authors' computational methods: PCR bias was corrected computationally using synthetic template baselines, and reads within Hamming distance 2 were collapsed, with unmergeable singletons discarded. By aligning reads against IMGT, V, D and J genes, CDR3 length, and insertions or deletions at six rearrangement sites were assigned. Clonotype counts were normalized to sorted cell number within each subset before computing true diversity and Gini coefficients with the tcR R package. The overlap coefficient, calculated on TCRB nucleotide sequences, was used to quantify repertoire sharing. Out-of-frame TCRB sequences from naive cells were analyzed to stand in for the pre-selection repertoire. The clones in this table, taken by TCRdb from immuneACCESS, are in-frame only. Not every clone is retained; where verified, under half of the shortfall comes from an unresolved V gene, and the cause of the rest is unknown. V and J calls and clone size are as listed in that table; D and trimming were resolved from the DNA. Present in this sample are hundreds of thousands of clones, 15% to 18% of which were seen just once. The ten largest clonotypes hold about 0.093% of the sample.

Inclusive of the bounding cysteine and phenylalanine, the CDR3 is 13 residues long. CDR3 DNA only is kept here, 39 bases in frame from base 1. Per the germline V gene, SGHAT is the CDR1 and FQNNGV is the CDR2. V lost 5 bases and J lost 7 bases; the stretch between them is 12 bases long. The material sequenced was naive CD4+ T cells from blood. The intended sense of this specimen's cell subset or site label: true naive CD4+ T cells. The chain is encoded by TRBV11-2 joined to TRBJ2-4, with no reliable assignment of the D segment. The TCR comes from a man between 18 and 29 years old in good health. The CDR3 protein: CASSALSLNIQYF. The base sequence is TGTGCCAGCAGCGCCCTTTCGTTGAACATTCAGTACTTC.